One sample yielded the 5 T cell receptor beta chains listed below, sequenced in a study of T cell repertoires in ileal Crohn's disease. Specified time point: neoterminal ileum biopsy at postoperative endoscopy, about 6 months after surgery. The protocol was immunoSEQ multiplex PCR, while the TCRdb copy is restricted to in-frame clones and leaves out a portion. The sample includes 12,000 or so clones, more than 65% of them seen just once. Input material: ileal tissue. Receptors were obtained from an adult with Crohn's disease.

This clone has just a few counts. The chain couples TRBV29-1 to TRBJ1-2; possibly TRBD1 for D (6 bases). This CDR3 region has 14 residues. Germline V CDR1 and CDR2: SQVTM, ANQGSEA. V lost 0 bases and J 7 bases, leaving 15 bases between the germline ends. The CDR3 is CSVEDERGRGGYTF. The CDR3 nucleotides are TGCAGCGTTGAAGATGAAAGGGGGAGAGGTGGCTACACCTTC. The variable domain in full, completed from reference TRBV29-1 and TRBJ1-2, reads SAVISQKPSRDICQRGTSLTIQCQVDSQVTMMFWYRQQPGQSLTLIATANQGSEATYESGFVIDKFPISRPNLTFSTLTVSNMSPEDSSIYLCSVEDERGRGGYTFGSGTRLTVV.

J is TRBJ1-6 and V is TRBV27, with no clear D. Trimming removed 3 bases from V and 7 bases from J, with 10 bases in between. The CDR3 is 14 residues long. CDR1 and CDR2 (germline): MNHEY, SMNVEV (reference sequence). CDR3 nucleotides: TGTGCCAGCAGTTTGGTACAGTTAAATTCACCCCTCCACTTT. Protein product: CASSLVQLNSPLHF.

V gene TRBV4-1 combines with J gene TRBJ1-6, with no clear D. V lost 5 bases, J lost 10 bases, and 15 bases lay in between. The V gene's germline CDR1 is MGHRA and CDR2 YSYEKL. This CDR3 region has 14 residues. CDR3 sequence (DNA): TGCGCCAGCAGCGTCACCGAAGACTTGTCACCCCTCCACTTT. It translates to CASSVTEDLSPLHF.

This chain connects TRBV7-9 to TRBJ2-7; 7 bases are a match to TRBD1. Germline V gives CDR1 SEHNR, CDR2 FQNEAQ (reference sequence). J was trimmed by 0 bases and V by 5 bases; bases with no gene match: 7. This CDR3 comprises 15 residues. The CDR3 reads CASSPGQDPSYEQYF. The CDR3 coding sequence is TGTGCCAGCAGCCCCGGACAGGATCCCTCCTACGAGCAGTACTTC.

This clone was picked up one time. The chain links TRBV5-4 to TRBJ1-2; 7 bases line up with TRBD1. The germline gives CDR1 SGHNT, CDR2 YYREEE (reference sequence). CDR3 length equals 14 residues. With 3 bases clipped from V and 4 bases from J, the junction kept 6 bases outside the gene matches. CDR3 nucleotides: TGTGCCAGCAGCTCAGGGGACAGATTCTATGGCTACACCTTC. Protein: CASSSGDRFYGYTF.